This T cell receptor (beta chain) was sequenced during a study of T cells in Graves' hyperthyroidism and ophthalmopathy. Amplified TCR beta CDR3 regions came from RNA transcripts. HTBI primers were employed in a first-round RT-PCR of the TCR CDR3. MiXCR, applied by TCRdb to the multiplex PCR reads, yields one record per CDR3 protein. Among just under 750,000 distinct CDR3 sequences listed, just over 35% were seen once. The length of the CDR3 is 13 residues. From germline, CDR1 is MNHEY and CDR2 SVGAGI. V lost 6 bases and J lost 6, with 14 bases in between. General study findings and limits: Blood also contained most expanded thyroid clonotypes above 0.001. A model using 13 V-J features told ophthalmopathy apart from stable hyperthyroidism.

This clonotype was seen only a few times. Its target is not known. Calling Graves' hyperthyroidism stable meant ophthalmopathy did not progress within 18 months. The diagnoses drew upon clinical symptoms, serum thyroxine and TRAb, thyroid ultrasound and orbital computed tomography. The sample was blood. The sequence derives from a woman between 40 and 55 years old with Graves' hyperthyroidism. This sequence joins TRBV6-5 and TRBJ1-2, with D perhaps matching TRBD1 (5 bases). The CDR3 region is CASRGAGSDGYTF. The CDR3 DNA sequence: TGTGCCAGCAGAGGGGCAGGGTCGGATGGCTACACCTTC.